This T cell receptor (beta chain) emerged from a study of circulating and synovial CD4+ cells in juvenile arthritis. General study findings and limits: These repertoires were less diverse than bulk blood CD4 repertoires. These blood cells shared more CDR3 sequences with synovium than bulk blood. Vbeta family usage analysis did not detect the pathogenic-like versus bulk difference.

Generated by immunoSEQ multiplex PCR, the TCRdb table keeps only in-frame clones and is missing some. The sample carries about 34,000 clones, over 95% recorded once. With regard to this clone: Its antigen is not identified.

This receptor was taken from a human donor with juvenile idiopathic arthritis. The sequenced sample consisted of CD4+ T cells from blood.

The CDR3 spells CATSRRGTGESSETQYF. The CDR3 region has the DNA TGTGCCACCAGCAGACGGGGGACAGGGGAGAGTTCGGAGACCCAGTACTTC. The genes are TRBV15 and TRBJ2-5, with 10 bases matching TRBD1. This CDR3 is 17 amino acids long. The trim removed 2 bases at V and 5 bases at J, leaving 11 bases unmatched. The V gene's germline CDR1 is LNHNV and CDR2 YYDKDF (reference sequence).